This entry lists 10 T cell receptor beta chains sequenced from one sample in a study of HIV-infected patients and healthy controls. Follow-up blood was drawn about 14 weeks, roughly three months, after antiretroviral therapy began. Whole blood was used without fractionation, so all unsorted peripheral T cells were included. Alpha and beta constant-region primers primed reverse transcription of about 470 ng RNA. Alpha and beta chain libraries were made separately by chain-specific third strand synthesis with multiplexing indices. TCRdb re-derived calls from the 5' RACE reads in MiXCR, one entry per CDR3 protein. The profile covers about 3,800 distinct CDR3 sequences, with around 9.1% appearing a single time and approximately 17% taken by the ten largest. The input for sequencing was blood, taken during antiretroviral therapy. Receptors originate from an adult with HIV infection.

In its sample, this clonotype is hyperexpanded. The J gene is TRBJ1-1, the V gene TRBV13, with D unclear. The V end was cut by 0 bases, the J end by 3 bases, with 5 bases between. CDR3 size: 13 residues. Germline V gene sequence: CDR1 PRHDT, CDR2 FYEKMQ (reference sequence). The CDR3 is CASSLGPDTEAFF. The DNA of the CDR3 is TGTGCCAGCAGCTTAGGCCCTGACACTGAAGCTTTCTTT. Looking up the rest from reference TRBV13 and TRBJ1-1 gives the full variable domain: AAGVIQSPRHLIKEKRETATLKCYPIPRHDTVYWYQQGPGQDPQFLISFYEKMQSDKGSIPDRFSAQQFSDYHSELNMSSLELGDSALYFCASSLGPDTEAFFGQGTRLTVV.

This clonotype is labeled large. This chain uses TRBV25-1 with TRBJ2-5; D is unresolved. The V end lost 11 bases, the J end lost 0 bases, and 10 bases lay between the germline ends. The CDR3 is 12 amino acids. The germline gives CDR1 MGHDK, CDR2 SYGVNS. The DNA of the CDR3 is TGTGCCGCGAGACCCAACCAAGAGACCCAGTACTTC. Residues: CAARPNQETQYF.

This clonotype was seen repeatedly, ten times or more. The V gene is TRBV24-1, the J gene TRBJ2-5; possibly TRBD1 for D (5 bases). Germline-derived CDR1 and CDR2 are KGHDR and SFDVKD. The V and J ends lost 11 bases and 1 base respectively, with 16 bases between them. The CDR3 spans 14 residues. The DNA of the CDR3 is TGTGCCAGCATCGACCTCAGGGCCCAAGAGACCCAGTACTTC. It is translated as CASIDLRAQETQYF.

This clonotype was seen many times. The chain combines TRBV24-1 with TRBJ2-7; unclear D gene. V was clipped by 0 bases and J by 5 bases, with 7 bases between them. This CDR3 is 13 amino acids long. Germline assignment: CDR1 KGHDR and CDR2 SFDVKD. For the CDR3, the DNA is TGTGCCACCAGTGATTTGGTTAGGGACGAGCAGTACGTC. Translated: CATSDLVRDEQYV.

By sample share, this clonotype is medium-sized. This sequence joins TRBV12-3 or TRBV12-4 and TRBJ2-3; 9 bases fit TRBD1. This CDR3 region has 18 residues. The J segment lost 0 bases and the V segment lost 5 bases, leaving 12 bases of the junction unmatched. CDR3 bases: TGTGCCAGCAGTCGTCCCGGGACAGGGTTCTACAGCACAGATACGCAGTATTTT. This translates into CASSRPGTGFYSTDTQYF.

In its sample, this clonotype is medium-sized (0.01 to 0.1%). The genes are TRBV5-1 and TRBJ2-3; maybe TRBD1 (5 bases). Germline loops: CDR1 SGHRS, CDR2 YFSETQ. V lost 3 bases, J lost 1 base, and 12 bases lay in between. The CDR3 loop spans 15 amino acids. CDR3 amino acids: CASSSGRAGTDTQYF. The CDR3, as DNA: TGCGCCAGCAGCTCAGGCAGGGCCGGCACAGATACGCAGTATTTT.

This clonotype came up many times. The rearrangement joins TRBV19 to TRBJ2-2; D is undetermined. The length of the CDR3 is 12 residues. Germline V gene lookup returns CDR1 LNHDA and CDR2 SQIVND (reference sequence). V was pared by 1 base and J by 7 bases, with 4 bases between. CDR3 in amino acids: CASSIVLGELFF. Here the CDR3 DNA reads TGTGCCAGTAGTATAGTTCTCGGGGAGCTGTTTTTT.

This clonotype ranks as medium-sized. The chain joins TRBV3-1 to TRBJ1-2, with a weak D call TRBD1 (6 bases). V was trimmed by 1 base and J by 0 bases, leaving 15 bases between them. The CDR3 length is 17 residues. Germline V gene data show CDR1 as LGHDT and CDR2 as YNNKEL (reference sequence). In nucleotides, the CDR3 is TGTGCCAGCAGCCAAGTCGGCAGGGGCTCCGCTAACTATGGCTACACCTTC. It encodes CASSQVGRGSANYGYTF.

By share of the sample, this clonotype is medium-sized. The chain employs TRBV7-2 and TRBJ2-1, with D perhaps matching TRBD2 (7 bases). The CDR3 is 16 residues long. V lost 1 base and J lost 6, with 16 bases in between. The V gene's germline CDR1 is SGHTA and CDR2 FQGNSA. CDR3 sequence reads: CASSLVGAGAANEQFF. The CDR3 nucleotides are TGTGCCAGCAGCTTAGTAGGGGCGGGGGCGGCCAATGAGCAGTTCTTC.

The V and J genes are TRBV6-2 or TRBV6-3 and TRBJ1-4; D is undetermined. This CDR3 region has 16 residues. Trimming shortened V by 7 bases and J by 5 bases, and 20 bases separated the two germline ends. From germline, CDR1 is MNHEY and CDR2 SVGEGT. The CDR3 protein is CASKSGGAGWNEKLFF. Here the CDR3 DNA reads TGTGCCAGCAAGTCCGGAGGAGCGGGCTGGAATGAAAAACTGTTTTTT.